This T cell receptor (beta chain) was identified in a study of identifying expanded T cells in peripheral blood. V dropped 6 bases and J dropped 4 bases, with 13 bases sitting between them. This CDR3 is built from 14 residues. Germline V gene data show CDR1 as KGHSH and CDR2 as LQKENI. The assay was immunoSEQ multiplex PCR, and TCRdb's table has in-frame clones only and misses some. The sample consists of about 130,000 clones, 65% to 90% of them appearing once. Only a few counts were recorded for this clone. Sequences were obtained from blood. V and J are TRBV18 and TRBJ1-5; D perhaps matches TRBD1 (6 bases). The receptor's source is a person aged 18 to 70 in good health. The CDR3 loop is CASSLDRGNQPQHF. The CDR3 nucleotides read TGTGCCAGCTCCCTGGACAGAGGAAATCAGCCCCAGCATTTT.